This T cell receptor (beta chain) emerged from a study of OX40 agonist ivuxolimab in advanced cancers. Study context: Dose-escalation subjects each had hepatocellular carcinoma, melanoma, renal cell or head and neck cancer. Eligibility rules accepted prior anti-PD-1, anti-PD-L1 or anti-CTLA-4 therapy, and around 43% had some. Study outcomes and limitations: Partial responders treated at 0.1-3.0 mg/kg exhibited clonal expansion among the lowest measured.

As regards this clone: Its antigen is undetermined.

TCRdb's copy holds only in-frame clones and misses some; the assay was immunoSEQ multiplex PCR. This repertoire shows about 58,000 clones, approximately 86% found once; its top ten account for roughly 0.9%. The CDR3 is 15 amino acids. Germline V gene lookup returns CDR1 MNHNS and CDR2 SASEGT. V dropped 10 bases and J dropped 8; count of bases not matched to a gene: 16. The TCR was taken from an adult with an advanced solid tumor such as melanoma, head and neck, liver or kidney cancer. This chain links TRBV6-1 with TRBJ1-2, with 10 nucleotides matching TRBD1. The material sequenced was CD4+ or CD8+ T cells sorted from blood, taken in a trial of the OX40 agonist ivuxolimab. The CDR3 region is CATVSRDRGSSGYTF. In DNA, the CDR3 is TGTGCCACCGTCTCCCGGGACAGGGGCTCGAGCGGCTACACCTTC.